This T cell receptor beta chain was recovered during a study of cytomegalovirus exposure and HLA in healthy donors. General study points: Rarity held for most TCR sequences, but there were some public TCRs that occurred in many donors. A few CMV-associated chains proved CMV antigen-specific in vitro. Cytomegalovirus association was listed for about 170 TCR beta chains.

The validation cohort, a group of more than 100 subjects, included the donors and was separate from the roughly 670-subject first cohort. TCRdb keeps only in-frame clones here, not all; method: immunoSEQ multiplex PCR. There are approximately 46,000 clones in the sample; more than 85% occur only once, and less than 2.5% lies in the top ten. CDR3 length: 15 amino acids. The V gene's germline CDR1 is PRHDT and CDR2 FYEKMQ (reference sequence). The ends were cut back, 4 bases at V and 5 bases at J, with 15 bases in the middle. Of note for this clone: Its matching antigen is unknown.

Material: PBMCs. This sequence originates from a woman between 18 and 29 years old in good health and CMV-seronegative. This chain joins TRBV13 and TRBJ2-1; no clear D gene. CDR3 in DNA: TGTGCCAGCAGCTACACATTGATTCCCCACAATGAGCAGTTCTTC. Its translation is CASSYTLIPHNEQFF.